The 11 T cell receptor beta chains reported below all come from one sample, sequenced in a study of radiation and T cells in renal cell carcinoma. Time point of the sample: blood 2 weeks post-SBRT. As for treatment: 15 Gy SBRT to primary tumor, nephrectomy 4 weeks later. Clones were read by immunoSEQ multiplex PCR, and TCRdb kept only the in-frame ones, dropping some. The sample lists just under 80,000 clones, around 85% occurring once. The sequenced sample was blood, obtained from a patient whose treatment included radiotherapy and nephrectomy. The source of these receptors is a woman aged 50 to 60 with renal cell carcinoma.

The rearrangement links TRBV7-9 to TRBJ2-7, with 9 bases fitting TRBD1. The CDR3 has 14 amino acids. CDR1 and CDR2 (germline): SEHNR, FQNEAQ (reference sequence). J lost 5 bases, V lost 3 bases, and 5 bases had no gene match. CDR3 nucleotides: TGTGCCAGCAGCTTCCCGGACAGGGGAAACGAGCAGTACTTC. Translating it yields CASSFPDRGNEQYF.

This clone appeared a single time. Here the CDR3 reads CSASSGYEQFF. In DNA form, the CDR3 reads TGCAGTGCCTCTTCCGGTTATGAGCAGTTCTTC. The chain combines TRBV20-1 with TRBJ2-1; no firm D call. The ends were cut back, 6 bases at V and 8 bases at J, with 11 bases in the middle. Germline V gives CDR1 DFQATT, CDR2 SNEGSKA (reference sequence). The CDR3 consists of 11 residues.

The V and J genes are TRBV5-1 and TRBJ2-1, with 8 bases identical to TRBD1. Germline V gene sequence: CDR1 SGHRS, CDR2 YFSETQ. Trimming at V came to 4 bases and at J to 8 bases, leaving 8 bases not matched to a gene. The CDR3 loop spans 14 amino acids. CDR3 residues: CASSVLSGGYEQFF. The CDR3, as DNA: TGCGCCAGCAGCGTCCTATCAGGGGGCTATGAGCAGTTCTTC.

This clone appeared a single time. The V gene is TRBV28, the J gene TRBJ1-2; no clear D gene. With 3 bases removed from V and 5 bases from J, the gap between germline ends came to 7 bases. The CDR3 length is 12 residues. Germline-derived CDR1 and CDR2 are MDHEN and SYDVKM. CDR3 sequence: CASSLVGYGYTF. The CDR3 coding sequence is TGTGCCAGCAGTTTGGTGGGGTATGGCTACACCTTC.

The V gene is TRBV15, the J gene TRBJ2-7; D is unclear. The CDR3 spans 12 residues. Germline CDR1 LNHNV, CDR2 YYDKDF (reference sequence). The V gene lost 6 bases and the J gene lost 4 bases, with 10 bases spanning the gap. The CDR3 sequence: CATSEDTYEQYF. In DNA form, the CDR3 reads TGTGCCACCAGTGAAGACACTTACGAGCAGTACTTC.

The chain is built from TRBV7-7 and TRBJ2-5; possibly TRBD1 for D (5 bases). V was shortened by 3 bases and J by 3 bases, with 8 bases between the two germline ends. There are 13 residues in the CDR3. Germline lookup yields CDR1 SSHAT and CDR2 FNYEAQ (reference sequence). Here the CDR3 DNA reads TGTGCCAGCAGCTTTCGCAGGGAAGAGACCCAGTACTTC. It is translated as CASSFRREETQYF.

This chain uses TRBV6-5 with TRBJ2-7; TRBD1 aligns across 7 bases. Germline lookup yields CDR1 MNHEY and CDR2 SVGAGI. CDR3 length equals 15 residues. Trimming removed 4 bases from V and 3 bases from J; junction bases left unmatched: 9. The CDR3 here is CASSSQRDSHYEQYF. The CDR3 region has the DNA TGTGCCAGCAGTTCCCAACGGGACAGCCACTACGAGCAGTACTTC.

The rearrangement links TRBV29-1 to TRBJ2-3, with D possibly being TRBD2 (6 bases). The CDR3 covers 16 residues. Trimming cost V 7 bases and J 2 bases, with 22 bases left between them. Germline V lookup: CDR1 SQVTM, CDR2 ANQGSEA. The CDR3 loop is CSGLLRRAQTTDTQYF. CDR3 sequence (DNA): TGCAGCGGACTATTACGGAGGGCCCAAACCACAGATACGCAGTATTTT.

The chain uses TRBV7-9 and TRBJ1-5, with 9 bases identical to TRBD1. With 5 bases clipped from V and 5 bases from J, the junction kept 4 bases outside the gene matches. Germline loops: CDR1 SEHNR, CDR2 FQNEAQ (reference sequence). The CDR3 has 14 amino acids. This CDR3 is CASSPTGGDQPQHF. The CDR3 nucleotides read TGTGCCAGCAGCCCCACAGGGGGCGATCAGCCCCAGCATTTT.

The chain couples TRBV5-1 to TRBJ2-7; D gene uncertain. The V end lost 0 bases, the J end lost 4 bases, and 11 bases lay between the germline ends. Germline CDR1 is SGHRS and CDR2 is YFSETQ. The CDR3 contains 14 residues. CDR3: CASSLAVGAYEQYF. CDR3 DNA: TGCGCCAGCAGCTTGGCCGTGGGCGCATACGAGCAGTACTTC.

The sample holds a few counts of this clone. The CDR3 spells CASSFKDSPLHF. In DNA form, the CDR3 reads TGTGCCAGCAGCTTTAAGGATTCACCCCTCCACTTT. The V gene is TRBV7-2, the J gene TRBJ1-6; D unresolved. Trimming took 3 bases from V and 8 from J, leaving 5 bases between them. This CDR3 is 12 amino acids long. CDR1 is SGHTA and CDR2 is FQGNSA in the germline V gene.